This entry lists 18 T cell receptor beta chains sequenced from one sample in a study of cytomegalovirus exposure and HLA in healthy donors. Primers for the PCR totalled 60 Vbeta and 13 Jbeta. Profiled with immunoSEQ multiplex PCR; TCRdb holds only in-frame clones, not every one. This sample's table reports approximately 130,000 clones. Sequenced material: PBMCs. These receptors came from a woman aged 60-70 years in good health and CMV-seronegative.

The chain employs TRBV6-6 and TRBJ2-5; 8 bases align to TRBD1. After removal of 5 bases from V and 5 bases from J, the junction contained 13 bases not matched to a gene. CDR1 MNHNY and CDR2 SVGAGI come from the germline V gene (reference sequence). The CDR3 spans 16 residues. Here the CDR3 reads CASSPRWAGGGETQYF. CDR3 DNA: TGTGCCAGCAGTCCACGTTGGGCAGGGGGCGGGGAGACCCAGTACTTC.

The chain employs TRBV5-1 and TRBJ2-7; 9 nucleotides align to TRBD1. CDR1 SGHRS and CDR2 YFSETQ come from the germline V gene. V was pared by 4 bases and J by 6 bases, with 11 bases of the junction left unmatched. CDR3 length: 15 amino acids. CDR3 nucleotides: TGCGCCAGCAGCAGATCGGGACAGGGCTTATCCGAGCAGTACTTC. Translation: CASSRSGQGLSEQYF.

The chain recombines TRBV15 with TRBJ1-2, with 7 bases that match TRBD1. V lost 4 bases and J lost 7; bases outside the gene matches: 15. This CDR3 region has 16 residues. In germline, CDR1 is LNHNV, CDR2 YYDKDF (reference sequence). The CDR3 region is CATSTELRTQGLGYTF. The CDR3 nucleotides read TGTGCCACCAGCACCGAGCTGAGGACACAGGGGCTTGGCTACACCTTC.

CDR3 loop: CASSRPGQYYGYTF. The CDR3, as DNA: TGTGCCAGCAGCCGGCCGGGACAGTACTATGGCTACACCTTC. V is TRBV28 and J is TRBJ1-2, with 7 nucleotides matching TRBD1. CDR1 and CDR2 (germline): MDHEN, SYDVKM. The length of the CDR3 is 14 residues. The V and J ends lost 6 bases and 3 bases, in that order; junction bases with no gene match: 7.

This chain uses TRBV2 with TRBJ2-7, with 7 bases identical to TRBD1. The germline gives CDR1 SNHLY, CDR2 FYNNEI. The V gene end was trimmed by 2 bases and the J gene end by 3 bases; junction bases not matched to a gene: 7. This CDR3 is built from 15 residues. The chain's CDR3 is CASSERSGQFYEQYF. DNA for the CDR3: TGTGCCAGCAGTGAAAGATCGGGACAGTTCTACGAGCAGTACTTC.

V usage is TRBV19 and J usage is TRBJ1-3; tentative D call: TRBD1 (5 bases). The CDR3 runs 16 residues. Germline V lookup: CDR1 LNHDA, CDR2 SQIVND (reference sequence). The germline V and J ends were trimmed by 7 bases and 4 bases, with 20 bases remaining between them. The CDR3 loop reads CASIGVGGNGGNTIYF. The CDR3 bases are TGTGCCAGTATTGGAGTCGGGGGGAACGGGGGAAACACCATATATTTT.

This chain joins TRBV2 and TRBJ2-1; 8 bases match TRBD2. The length of the CDR3 is 16 residues. Germline CDR1 is SNHLY and CDR2 is FYNNEI. V lost 8 bases, J lost 5 bases, and 14 bases stayed unmatched. The CDR3 DNA reads TGTGCCAGCCGGGGGGGGGTTGGGGCGCTGGACAATGAGCAGTTCTTC. Translating it yields CASRGGVGALDNEQFF. Looking up the rest from reference TRBV2 and TRBJ2-1 gives the full variable domain: EPEVTQTPSHQVTQMGQEVILRCVPISNHLYFYWYRQILGQKVEFLVSFYNNEISEKSEIFDDQFSVERPDGSNFTLKIRSTKLEDSAMYFCASRGGVGALDNEQFFGPGTRLTVL.

The genes are TRBV5-1 and TRBJ1-2; D is ambiguous. The germline V gene has CDR1 SGHRS and CDR2 YFSETQ. The V gene lost 4 bases and the J gene lost 7 bases, with 20 bases spanning the gap. This CDR3 region has 15 residues. CDR3 loop: CASSALTGDASGYTF. DNA of the CDR3: TGCGCCAGCAGCGCCTTAACTGGTGATGCGAGTGGCTACACCTTC.

The V gene is TRBV1, the J gene TRBJ2-3; the D call of TRBD2 is as the table states it, not checked on the DNA. TRBV1 is a recognized pseudogene. The CDR3 length is 16 residues. The CDR3 spells CTSRYQTSVPADTQYF. The CDR3 DNA follows: TGCACCAGCAGGTACCAGACTAGCGTCCCCGCAGATACGCAGTATTTT.

The CDR3 nucleotides are TGCGCCAGCAGCGATACCCCTGGCGGAACCGGGGAGCTGTTTTTT. Its protein is CASSDTPGGTGELFF. V gene TRBV10-2 combines with J gene TRBJ2-2; D gene uncertain. The CDR3 covers 15 residues. Germline V gives CDR1 WSHSY, CDR2 SAAADI. V was pared by 6 bases and J by 5 bases, with 16 bases between.

Remarks on this clone: One end of the junction is discordant with germline, which a read error may explain. V usage is TRBV28 and J usage is TRBJ1-2; 9 nucleotides agree with TRBD1. CDR3 length: 13 residues. Germline values: CDR1 MDHEN, CDR2 SYDVKM. CDR3 region: CASSSGQGRPFPF. CDR3 sequence (DNA): TGTGCCAGCAGTTCTGGACAGGGGCGGCCCTTCCCCTTC.

V and J are TRBV29-1 and TRBJ2-2; weak D call: TRBD2 (5 bases). Trimming shortened V by 4 bases and J by 6 bases, and 12 bases separated the two germline ends. Per the germline V gene, CDR1 is SQVTM and CDR2 is ANQGSEA. CDR3 size: 13 residues. CDR3 DNA sequence: TGCAGCGTTGTAGGTCTAGCCGCCGGGGAGCTGTTTTTT. This encodes CSVVGLAAGELFF.

The chain recombines TRBV30 with TRBJ2-7, with 10 bases identical to TRBD1. Germline loops: CDR1 GTSNPN, CDR2 SVGIG (reference sequence). The CDR3 has 13 residues. V lost 4 bases, J lost 7 bases, and 7 bases stayed unmatched. The CDR3 nucleotides read TGTGCCTGGACGGGACAGGGGCCGGGGGAGCAGTACTTC. It is translated as CAWTGQGPGEQYF.

The gene calls are TRBV2 and TRBJ2-7; TRBD2 matches 7 bases. CDR3 size: 15 residues. Germline CDR1 reads SNHLY; CDR2 reads FYNNEI. With 2 bases clipped from V and 4 bases from J, the junction kept 8 bases outside the gene matches. CDR3 amino acids: CASSERSVAGYEQYF. CDR3 nucleotides: TGTGCCAGCAGTGAACGGAGCGTAGCGGGTTACGAGCAGTACTTC.

The chain links TRBV5-1 to TRBJ2-7, with a tentative D call TRBD2 (6 bases). Looked up from germline, CDR1 is SGHRS and CDR2 is YFSETQ. CDR3 length equals 13 residues. Trimming removed 5 bases at V and 3 bases at J, with 12 bases between. The chain's CDR3 is CASRVAGSYEQYF. The CDR3, as DNA: TGCGCCAGCAGGGTTGCGGGAAGCTACGAGCAGTACTTC.

V usage is TRBV19 and J usage is TRBJ2-3; 7 bases line up with TRBD1. The CDR3 totals 15 residues. The V segment lost 5 bases and the J segment 3 bases; nucleotides outside the gene matches: 8. The germline V gene encodes CDR1 LNHDA and CDR2 SQIVND (reference sequence). The CDR3 sequence is CASSVQGIGTDTQYF. Here the CDR3 DNA reads TGTGCCAGTAGTGTACAGGGGATTGGAACAGATACGCAGTATTTT.

The gene calls are TRBV4-1 and TRBJ1-2, with D hard to call. Trimming removed 0 bases at V and 2 bases at J, with 10 bases between. The CDR3 sequence is 15 residues long. Germline lookup yields CDR1 MGHRA and CDR2 YSYEKL. The CDR3 reads CASSQDPGVNYGYTF. CDR3 bases: TGCGCCAGCAGCCAAGATCCCGGGGTCAACTATGGCTACACCTTC.

The gene calls are TRBV5-1 and TRBJ1-1; 7 positions match TRBD1. Germline loops: CDR1 SGHRS, CDR2 YFSETQ. The CDR3 covers 12 residues. The V segment lost 4 bases and the J segment 7 bases; nucleotides outside the gene matches: 4. CDR3 residues: CASSTQGGEAFF. In nucleotides, the CDR3 is TGCGCCAGCAGCACCCAGGGGGGTGAAGCTTTCTTT.